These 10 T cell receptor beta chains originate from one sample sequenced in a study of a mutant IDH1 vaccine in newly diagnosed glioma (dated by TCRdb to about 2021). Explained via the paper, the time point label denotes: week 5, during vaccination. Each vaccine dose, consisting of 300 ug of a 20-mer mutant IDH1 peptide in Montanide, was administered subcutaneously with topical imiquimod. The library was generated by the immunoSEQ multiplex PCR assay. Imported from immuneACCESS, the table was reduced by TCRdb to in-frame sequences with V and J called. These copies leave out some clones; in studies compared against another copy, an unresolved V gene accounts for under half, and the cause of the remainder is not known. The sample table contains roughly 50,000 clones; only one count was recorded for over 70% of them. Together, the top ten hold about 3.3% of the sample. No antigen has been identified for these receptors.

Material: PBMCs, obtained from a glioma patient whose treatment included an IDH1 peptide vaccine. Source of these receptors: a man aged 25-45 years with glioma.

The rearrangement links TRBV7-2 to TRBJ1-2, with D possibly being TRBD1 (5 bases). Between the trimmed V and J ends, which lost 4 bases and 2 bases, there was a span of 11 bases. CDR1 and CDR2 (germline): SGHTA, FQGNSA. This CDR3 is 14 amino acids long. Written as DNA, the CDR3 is TGTGCCAGCAGCTATACCAGGGTAAACTATGGCTACACCTTC. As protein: CASSYTRVNYGYTF.

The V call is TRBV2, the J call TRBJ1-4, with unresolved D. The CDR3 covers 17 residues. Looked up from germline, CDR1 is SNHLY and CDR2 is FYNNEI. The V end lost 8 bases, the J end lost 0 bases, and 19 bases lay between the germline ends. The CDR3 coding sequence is TGTGCCAGCGAAAGGGATCCCCGGGCGGCAACTAATGAAAAACTGTTTTTT. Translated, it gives CASERDPRAATNEKLFF.

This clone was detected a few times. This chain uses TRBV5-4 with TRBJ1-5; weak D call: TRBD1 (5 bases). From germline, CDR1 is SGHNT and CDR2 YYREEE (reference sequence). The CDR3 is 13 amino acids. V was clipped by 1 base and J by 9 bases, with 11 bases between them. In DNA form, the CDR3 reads TGTGCCAGCAGCTTGACAGGAGCCGGGCCCCAGCATTTT. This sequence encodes CASSLTGAGPQHF.

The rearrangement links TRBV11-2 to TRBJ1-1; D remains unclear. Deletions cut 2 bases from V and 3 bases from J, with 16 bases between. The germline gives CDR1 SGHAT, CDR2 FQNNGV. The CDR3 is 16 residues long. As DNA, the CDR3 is TGTGCCAGCAGCTTATACCCTCAGGTTCGTTACACTGAAGCTTTCTTT. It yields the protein CASSLYPQVRYTEAFF. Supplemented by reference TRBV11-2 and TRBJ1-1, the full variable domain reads EAGVAQSPRYKIIEKRQSVAFWCNPISGHATLYWYQQILGQGPKLLIQFQNNGVVDDSQLPKDRFSAERLKGVDSTLKIQPAKLEDSAVYLCASSLYPQVRYTEAFFGQGTRLTVV.

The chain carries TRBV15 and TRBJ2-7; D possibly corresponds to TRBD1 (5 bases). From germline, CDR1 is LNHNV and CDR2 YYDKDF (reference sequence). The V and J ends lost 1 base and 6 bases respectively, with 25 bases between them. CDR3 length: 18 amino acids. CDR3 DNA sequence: TGTGCCACCAGCAGAGTCTTTAGGGGCGAGTCCCCCCTCGCCGAGCAGTACTTC. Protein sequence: CATSRVFRGESPLAEQYF.

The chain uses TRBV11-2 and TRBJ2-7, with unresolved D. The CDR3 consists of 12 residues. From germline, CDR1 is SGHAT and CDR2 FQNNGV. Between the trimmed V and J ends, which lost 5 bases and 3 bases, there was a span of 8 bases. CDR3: CASSPVFYEQYF. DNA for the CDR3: TGTGCCAGCAGCCCCGTCTTCTACGAGCAGTACTTC.

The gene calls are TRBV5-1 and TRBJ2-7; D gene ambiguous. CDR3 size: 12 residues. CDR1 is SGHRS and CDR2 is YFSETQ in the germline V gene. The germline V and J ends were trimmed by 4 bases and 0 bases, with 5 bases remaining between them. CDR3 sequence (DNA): TGCGCCAGCAGCGGTAACTCCTACGAGCAGTACTTC. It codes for CASSGNSYEQYF.

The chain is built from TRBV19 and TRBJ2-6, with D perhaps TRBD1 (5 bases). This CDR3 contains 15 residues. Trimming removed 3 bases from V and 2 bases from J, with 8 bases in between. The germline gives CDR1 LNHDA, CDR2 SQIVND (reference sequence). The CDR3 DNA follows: TGTGCCAGTAGTATCTTCAGGGCTGGGGCCAACGTCCTGACTTTC. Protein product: CASSIFRAGANVLTF.

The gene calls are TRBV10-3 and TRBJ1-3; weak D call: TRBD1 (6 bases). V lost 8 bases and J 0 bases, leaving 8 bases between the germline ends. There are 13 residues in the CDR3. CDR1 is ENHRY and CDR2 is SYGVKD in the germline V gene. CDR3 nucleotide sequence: TGTGCCATCCGGGACAACTCTGGAAACACCATATATTTT. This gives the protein CAIRDNSGNTIYF.

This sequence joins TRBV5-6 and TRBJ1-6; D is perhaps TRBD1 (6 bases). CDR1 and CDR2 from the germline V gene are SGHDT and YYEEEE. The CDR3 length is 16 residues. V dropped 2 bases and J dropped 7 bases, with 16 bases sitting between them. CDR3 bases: TGTGCCAGCAGCTTACTATCAGGGGAAATAAATTCACCCCTCCACTTT. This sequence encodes CASSLLSGEINSPLHF.